The 28 T cell receptor beta chains listed next were all sequenced from one sample in a study of T cells in tuberculosis. Profiled with immunoSEQ multiplex PCR; TCRdb holds only in-frame clones, not every one. The table shows 70,000 to 95,000 clones, with approximately 90% occurring only once. Sorting used thawed, overnight-rested PBMC stained with anti-CD3, a viability dye and GMM-loaded CD1B tetramer. The CD1B tetramers carried C32 glucose monomycolate purified from Rhodococcus equi. Source material: CD1b-GMM tetramer-negative cells sorted from PBMCs. The receptor source for this set is an adult woman with latent tuberculosis.

The chain joins TRBV28 to TRBJ2-5; maybe TRBD1 (6 bases). Trimming stripped 3 bases from V and 5 bases from J, with 16 bases between. CDR3 length: 15 amino acids. Germline V gives CDR1 MDHEN, CDR2 SYDVKM. As DNA, the CDR3 is TGTGCCAGCAGTTTTGTACAGGGCTATATGGAGACCCAGTACTTC. It specifies CASSFVQGYMETQYF. The whole variable domain, filled in from reference TRBV28 and TRBJ2-5, reads DVKVTQSSRYLVKRTGEKVFLECVQDMDHENMFWYRQDPGLGLRLIYFSYDVKMKEKGDIPEGYSVSREKKERFSLILESASTNQTSMYLCASSFVQGYMETQYFGPGTRLLVL.

This clone was found a few times. The chain uses TRBV5-4 and TRBJ1-1, with a possible D match to TRBD1 (5 bases). The length of the CDR3 is 14 residues. Germline V gene sequence: CDR1 SGHNT, CDR2 YYREEE (reference sequence). Trimming cost V 4 bases and J 1 base, with 11 bases left between them. The CDR3 spells CASSPGLKNTEAFF. CDR3 nucleotides: TGTGCCAGCAGCCCGGGACTAAAGAACACTGAAGCTTTCTTT. The variable domain in full, completed from reference TRBV5-4 and TRBJ1-1, reads ETGVTQSPTHLIKTRGQQVTLRCSSQSGHNTVSWYQQALGQGPQFIFQYYREEENGRGNFPPRFSGLQFPNYSSELNVNALELDDSALYLCASSPGLKNTEAFFGQGTRLTVV.

The chain carries TRBV19 and TRBJ2-1; D unresolved. V lost 0 bases and J lost 8, with 11 bases in between. Germline V gene data show CDR1 as LNHDA and CDR2 as SQIVND (reference sequence). The length of the CDR3 is 14 residues. The CDR3 reads CASSIDSRGYEQFF. CDR3 in DNA: TGTGCCAGTAGTATAGACAGTCGCGGCTATGAGCAGTTCTTC.

The J gene is TRBJ2-2, the V gene TRBV5-1; TRBD1 aligns across 10 bases. The germline gives CDR1 SGHRS, CDR2 YFSETQ. The CDR3 runs 17 residues. V was pared by 3 bases and J by 2 bases, with 7 bases of the junction left unmatched. This CDR3 is CASSWMTGGANTGELFF. The DNA for the CDR3 is TGCGCCAGCAGCTGGATGACAGGGGGCGCAAACACCGGGGAGCTGTTTTTT.

The chain's CDR3 is CASSLGEAGANVLTF. Here the CDR3 DNA reads TGTGCCAGCAGCTTGGGGGAGGCTGGGGCCAACGTCCTGACTTTC. The chain carries TRBV5-8 and TRBJ2-6; D perhaps matches TRBD2 (6 bases). Germline values: CDR1 SGHTS, CDR2 YDEGEE. The CDR3 covers 15 residues. Trimming stripped 0 bases from V and 2 bases from J, with 6 bases between.

This sequence joins TRBV19 and TRBJ1-6; no clear D gene. Trimming took off 2 bases at V and 5 bases at J, with 13 bases between the two ends. CDR3 size: 16 residues. Germline V gives CDR1 LNHDA, CDR2 SQIVND (reference sequence). CDR3: CASSIRRGRNNSPLHF. For the CDR3, the DNA is TGTGCCAGTAGTATACGACGAGGGCGGAATAATTCACCCCTCCACTTT.

This chain joins TRBV28 and TRBJ1-5; 7 nucleotides match TRBD1. V was clipped by 3 bases and J by 3 bases; unmatched bases: 5. Germline CDR1 is MDHEN and CDR2 is SYDVKM. The CDR3 covers 15 residues. The CDR3 region is CASSFRQGFNQPQHF. CDR3 sequence (DNA): TGTGCCAGCAGTTTTCGACAGGGCTTCAATCAGCCCCAGCATTTT.

This rearrangement joins TRBV6-6 to TRBJ1-4; 7 bases fit TRBD1. The germline CDR1 and CDR2 sequences are MNHNY and SVGAGI (reference sequence). The CDR3 is made up of 14 amino acids. The J segment lost 3 bases and the V segment lost 4 bases, leaving 2 bases of the junction unmatched. The CDR3 sequence: CASSSGQSNEKLFF. For the CDR3, the DNA is TGTGCCAGCAGTTCGGGACAGTCTAATGAAAAACTGTTTTTT.

V and J are TRBV6-5 and TRBJ1-5; D gene uncertain. Germline V gene sequence: CDR1 MNHEY, CDR2 SVGAGI. V lost 4 bases and J 2 bases, leaving 9 bases between the germline ends. There are 14 residues in the CDR3. Here the CDR3 DNA reads TGTGCCAGCAGTTCGGGGAGAGGCAATCAGCCCCAGCATTTT. Encoded protein: CASSSGRGNQPQHF.

This sequence joins TRBV11-2 and TRBJ1-1; 8 bases line up with TRBD1. CDR1 is SGHAT and CDR2 is FQNNGV in the germline V gene. CDR3 size: 14 residues. V was pared by 4 bases and J by 5 bases, with 6 bases of the junction left unmatched. CDR3 in amino acids: CASSSDRDETEAFF. For the CDR3, the DNA is TGTGCCAGCAGCTCGGACAGGGATGAAACTGAAGCTTTCTTT.

The chain couples TRBV6-6 to TRBJ2-7, with D possibly matching TRBD2 (6 bases). This CDR3 has 15 residues. The germline V gene encodes CDR1 MNHNY and CDR2 SVGAGI (reference sequence). Trimming stripped 0 bases from V and 0 bases from J, with 9 bases between. The CDR3 DNA is TGTGCCAGCAGTTACTCCGGGGGTCCCTCCTACGAGCAGTACGTC. Translated: CASSYSGGPSYEQYV.

The V and J genes are TRBV5-4 and TRBJ1-2, with D possibly being TRBD1 (5 bases). Trimming shortened V by 4 bases and J by 4 bases, and 23 bases separated the two germline ends. The V gene's germline CDR1 is SGHNT and CDR2 YYREEE (reference sequence). The CDR3 contains 17 residues. Written as DNA, the CDR3 is TGTGCCAGCAGCGGTCCGGGAGATCGGGGGGTGCGCTATGGCTACACCTTC. It codes for CASSGPGDRGVRYGYTF.

The genes are TRBV7-9 and TRBJ2-5, with 10 bases fitting TRBD1. With 3 bases clipped from V and 1 base from J, the junction kept 2 bases outside the gene matches. CDR1 is SEHNR, CDR2 FQNEAQ, per germline (reference sequence). CDR3 length: 15 amino acids. The CDR3 coding sequence is TGTGCCAGCAGCTTGACAGGGGGCCTCCAAGAGACCCAGTACTTC. It translates to CASSLTGGLQETQYF.

This chain's CDR3 is CSVEETVGRNTIYF. The DNA of the CDR3 is TGCAGCGTTGAAGAGACAGTCGGAAGAAACACCATATATTTT. V usage is TRBV29-1 and J usage is TRBJ1-3; tentative D call: TRBD1 (5 bases). Germline CDR1 is SQVTM and CDR2 is ANQGSEA. The ends were cut back, 0 bases at V and 5 bases at J, with 11 bases in the middle. The CDR3 sequence is 14 residues long.

The chain uses TRBV11-2 and TRBJ2-7, with D perhaps matching TRBD1 (7 bases). Per germline, CDR1 SGHAT and CDR2 FQNNGV. Trimming cost V 0 bases and J 0 bases, with 12 bases left between them. The CDR3 contains 16 residues. CDR3 amino acids: CASSLERQGGSYEQYF. The CDR3 DNA reads TGTGCCAGCAGCTTAGAAAGACAGGGAGGCTCCTACGAGCAGTACTTC.

The J gene is TRBJ1-2, the V gene TRBV5-4; 7 positions match TRBD1. Per germline, CDR1 SGHNT and CDR2 YYREEE (reference sequence). The CDR3 has 14 residues. V gave up 2 bases and J gave up 2 bases; unmatched junction bases: 3. CDR3 DNA sequence: TGTGCCAGCAGCTTCGGACAGGAGAACTATGGCTACACCTTC. This gives the protein CASSFGQENYGYTF.

The V gene is TRBV6-1, the J gene TRBJ1-1; possible D gene TRBD1, 6 bases. Germline loops: CDR1 MNHNS, CDR2 SASEGT. CDR3 size: 14 residues. V lost 4 bases and J 1 base, leaving 10 bases between the germline ends. The CDR3 is CASSVGTPNTEAFF. CDR3 nucleotide sequence: TGTGCCAGCAGTGTAGGGACACCGAACACTGAAGCTTTCTTT.

V gene TRBV28 combines with J gene TRBJ2-5; D perhaps matches TRBD1 (5 bases). Germline loops: CDR1 MDHEN, CDR2 SYDVKM. Trimming shortened V by 7 bases and J by 0 bases, and 21 bases separated the two germline ends. This CDR3 comprises 17 residues. The CDR3 protein is CASTLTGQGFDQETQYF. The DNA for the CDR3 is TGTGCCAGCACTCTTACCGGTCAGGGCTTCGACCAAGAGACCCAGTACTTC.

The chain combines TRBV27 with TRBJ1-2, with 7 bases lining up with TRBD1. The CDR3 runs 16 residues. V lost 4 bases and J lost 4; bases outside the gene matches: 12. From germline, CDR1 is MNHEY and CDR2 SMNVEV (reference sequence). DNA of the CDR3: TGTGCCAGCAGTTCCCGACAGGGACGCCTATTCTATGGCTACACCTTC. The encoded protein is CASSSRQGRLFYGYTF.

The chain links TRBV5-4 to TRBJ1-1; the match to TRBD1 covers 9 bases. From germline, CDR1 is SGHNT and CDR2 YYREEE (reference sequence). This CDR3 is 15 amino acids long. The J segment lost 1 base and the V segment lost 4 bases, leaving 5 bases of the junction unmatched. CDR3 in DNA: TGTGCCAGCAGCCCGGCACAGGGGGCGAACACTGAAGCTTTCTTT. Its translation: CASSPAQGANTEAFF.

The chain couples TRBV9 to TRBJ2-5; 9 nucleotides match TRBD2. The germline CDR1 and CDR2 sequences are SGDLS and YYNGEE. V lost 0 bases and J lost 5; bases outside the gene matches: 14. There are 18 residues in the CDR3. CDR3 coding DNA: TGTGCCAGCAGCGTAGGGCGACTTGGCGGGGGGGCCATGGAGACCCAGTACTTC. As protein: CASSVGRLGGGAMETQYF.

J is TRBJ2-1 and V is TRBV4-1; 10 positions agree with TRBD1. V lost 4 bases to trimming and J lost 4 bases; unmatched junction nucleotides: 4. The CDR3 covers 15 residues. The germline CDR1 and CDR2 sequences are MGHRA and YSYEKL. CDR3 DNA: TGCGCCAGCAGCCTGGGACAGGGGCAATACAATGAGCAGTTCTTC. Amino acids: CASSLGQGQYNEQFF.

The V gene is TRBV28, the J gene TRBJ1-2, with D unresolved. The CDR3 runs 12 residues. Trimming shortened V by 2 bases and J by 4 bases, and 5 bases separated the two germline ends. Germline CDR1 is MDHEN and CDR2 is SYDVKM. The DNA of the CDR3 is TGTGCCAGCAGTTTAAACAGCTATGGCTACACCTTC. It codes for CASSLNSYGYTF.

The V and J genes are TRBV7-9 and TRBJ2-4; TRBD1 might be the D (7 bases). V lost 5 bases to trimming and J lost 1 base, with 24 bases between them. The CDR3 runs 19 residues. Germline CDR1 and CDR2: SEHNR and FQNEAQ (reference sequence). The CDR3 bases are TGTGCCAGCAGCCCTCGATCAGGGGGGTCGAGTTGGGCCAAAAACATTCAGTACTTC. This translates into CASSPRSGGSSWAKNIQYF.

J is TRBJ2-7 and V is TRBV11-3; D possibly corresponds to TRBD1 (5 bases). The V gene lost 1 base and the J gene lost 4 bases, with 11 bases spanning the gap. CDR3 length: 14 amino acids. Germline V CDR1 and CDR2: SGHNT, YENEEA. CDR3 DNA: TGTGCCAGCAGCTTAGGGGCAGGGTGGTACGAGCAGTACGTC. This encodes CASSLGAGWYEQYV.

The gene calls are TRBV29-1 and TRBJ2-2; 7 nucleotides line up with TRBD2. Germline lookup yields CDR1 SQVTM and CDR2 ANQGSEA. This CDR3 has 13 residues. V trimming: 4 bases; J trimming: 2 bases; junction bases outside the gene matches: 1. CDR3 residues: CSVGEGNTGELFF. The CDR3 nucleotides are TGCAGCGTTGGGGAGGGTAACACCGGGGAGCTGTTTTTT.

This clone came up a few times. The J gene is TRBJ2-5, the V gene TRBV19, with TRBD2 as a possible D gene (6 bases). The germline gives CDR1 LNHDA, CDR2 SQIVND (reference sequence). V lost 3 bases to trimming and J lost 5 bases, with 16 bases between them. The CDR3 spans 15 residues. The CDR3 spells CASSIRDSMWETQYF. For the CDR3, the DNA is TGTGCCAGTAGTATTAGGGACTCGATGTGGGAGACCCAGTACTTC. Supplemented by reference TRBV19 and TRBJ2-5, the full variable domain reads DGGITQSPKYLFRKEGQNVTLSCEQNLNHDAMYWYRQDPGQGLRLIYYSQIVNDFQKGDIAEGYSVSREKKESFPLTVTSAQKNPTAFYLCASSIRDSMWETQYFGPGTRLLVL.

CDR3 in amino acids: CASSQGQGNLYGYTF. The CDR3 bases are TGTGCCAGCAGCCAAGGACAGGGAAACCTGTATGGCTACACCTTC. This rearrangement joins TRBV7-2 to TRBJ1-2; 8 positions match TRBD1. The V gene end was trimmed by 5 bases and the J gene end by 5 bases; junction bases not matched to a gene: 10. CDR3 length: 15 residues. Germline assignment: CDR1 SGHTA and CDR2 FQGNSA.